The 20 T cell receptor beta chains presented below share a single source sample, sequenced in a study of Ad26.COV2.S vaccination and SARS-CoV-2 variants. Treatment noted: about 20 received Ad26.COV2.S at low or high dose, single or two shots; roughly five received placebo; per-sample allocation not given. Specimen acquisition occurred on day 63 following the initial vaccine or placebo injection. Here immunoSEQ multiplex PCR was the method, and the copy in TCRdb shows in-frame clones only, minus some. The table shows 440,000 or so clones, with 92% occurring only once. The sample here was peripheral blood, taken in a trial of Ad26.COV2.S vaccine versus placebo. Receptor source: a person aged 18-65 years who received the Ad26.COV2.S COVID-19 vaccine or a placebo.

This clone was observed a single time. The V call is TRBV28, the J call TRBJ1-6; D is unclear. In germline, CDR1 is MDHEN, CDR2 SYDVKM. The CDR3 is made up of 16 amino acids. V lost 2 bases and J 6 bases, leaving 14 bases between the germline ends. Here the CDR3 reads CASSLMEAAVNSPLHF. The CDR3, as DNA: TGTGCCAGCAGTTTAATGGAGGCGGCGGTTAATTCACCCCTCCACTTT.

V gene TRBV5-1 combines with J gene TRBJ1-1; possibly TRBD1 for D (6 bases). This CDR3 region has 14 residues. Trimming shortened V by 4 bases and J by 1 base, and 11 bases separated the two germline ends. CDR1 SGHRS and CDR2 YFSETQ come from the germline V gene. The CDR3 loop is CASSIEQGNTEAFF. DNA of the CDR3: TGCGCCAGCAGCATCGAACAGGGGAACACTGAAGCTTTCTTT.

The CDR3 DNA reads TGTGCCAGCAGCCCCCGACTAAGCCCCCCGGGGACCCAGTACTTC. This translates into CASSPRLSPPGTQYF. This chain connects TRBV7-2 to TRBJ2-5; D might be TRBD2 (5 bases). This CDR3 has 15 residues. The germline gives CDR1 SGHTA, CDR2 FQGNSA. The germline V and J ends were trimmed by 5 bases and 7 bases, with 20 bases remaining between them.

The chain employs TRBV6-5 and TRBJ1-1; the D gene is possibly TRBD1 (6 bases). Trimming pared 6 bases from V and 1 base from J, leaving 15 bases between. The germline V gene encodes CDR1 MNHEY and CDR2 SVGAGI. CDR3 length: 15 amino acids. CDR3 DNA: TGTGCCAGCAGCGGCAGGGGTCAGGCGAACACTGAAGCTTTCTTT. Protein product: CASSGRGQANTEAFF.

This clone was counted a few times. The rearrangement uses TRBV5-8 and TRBJ1-1; a possible D gene is TRBD1 (6 bases). Trimming left V 0 bases short and J 4 bases short, with 10 bases between. The CDR3 consists of 14 residues. CDR1 and CDR2 (germline): SGHTS, YDEGEE. Here the CDR3 DNA reads TGTGCCAGCAGCTTGGACCAGGGGACCACTGAAGCTTTCTTT. Protein: CASSLDQGTTEAFF.

This clone was seen just once. The CDR3 coding sequence is TGTGCCAGCAGGAAGGGGGCCAACGATGGCTACACCTTC. Protein: CASRKGANDGYTF. This chain connects TRBV6-4 to TRBJ1-2; 7 bases are a match to TRBD1. J was trimmed by 6 bases and V by 6 bases; bases with no gene match: 7. This CDR3 contains 13 residues. Germline assignment: CDR1 MRHNA and CDR2 SNTAGT.

The chain links TRBV2 to TRBJ1-5, with 8 bases lining up with TRBD1. CDR3 length equals 15 residues. The V gene's germline CDR1 is SNHLY and CDR2 FYNNEI. V lost 7 bases to trimming and J lost 3 bases; unmatched junction nucleotides: 8. As DNA, the CDR3 is TGTGCCAGCAATGCGCAGGGGGCAATCAATCAGCCCCAGCATTTT. Its protein is CASNAQGAINQPQHF.

V is TRBV30 and J is TRBJ2-2; D gene ambiguous. Trimming left V 1 base short and J 1 base short, with 4 bases between. The CDR3 runs to 13 residues. Germline V gene data show CDR1 as GTSNPN and CDR2 as SVGIG (reference sequence). The CDR3 reads CAWSEGNTGELFF. CDR3 bases: TGTGCCTGGAGTGAAGGGAACACCGGGGAGCTGTTTTTT.

J is TRBJ2-7 and V is TRBV4-3; the match to TRBD1 covers 7 bases. This CDR3 is 16 amino acids long. From germline, CDR1 is LGHNA and CDR2 YSLEER. Trimming removed 4 bases from V and 4 bases from J; junction bases left unmatched: 13. The CDR3 reads CASSPWVTGEPYEQYF. The DNA of the CDR3 is TGCGCCAGCAGCCCCTGGGTTACAGGGGAACCATACGAGCAGTACTTC.

The CDR3, as DNA: TGCGCCAGCAGCTTTGGGACAGTCAATGAGCAGTTCTTC. Translated, it gives CASSFGTVNEQFF. This rearrangement joins TRBV4-3 to TRBJ2-1, with 7 bases fitting TRBD1. The CDR3 runs to 13 residues. After removal of 5 bases from V and 6 bases from J, the junction contained 4 bases not matched to a gene. In germline, CDR1 is LGHNA, CDR2 YSLEER.

The chain has TRBV7-2 and TRBJ2-7; D is ambiguous. The germline CDR1 and CDR2 sequences are SGHTA and FQGNSA. The CDR3 has 13 residues. V was shortened by 2 bases and J by 7 bases, with 12 bases between the two germline ends. This chain's CDR3 is CASSLRQGMEQYF. CDR3 bases: TGTGCCAGCAGCTTAAGACAAGGCATGGAGCAGTACTTC.

This clone was seen a few times. The rearrangement links TRBV7-9 to TRBJ1-1; D remains ambiguous. V shed 5 bases and J shed 0 bases, with 10 bases lying between them. The CDR3 runs to 14 residues. CDR1 and CDR2 (germline): SEHNR, FQNEAQ (reference sequence). The chain's CDR3 is CASSPSAVNTEAFF. The CDR3 DNA reads as TGTGCCAGCAGCCCAAGTGCCGTGAACACTGAAGCTTTCTTT.

The chain uses TRBV2 and TRBJ1-4; TRBD1 is a possible D gene (5 bases). The CDR3 loop spans 12 amino acids. Trimming left V 8 bases short and J 4 bases short, with 8 bases between. Germline loops: CDR1 SNHLY, CDR2 FYNNEI. The CDR3 loop reads CASGTDNEKLFF. The CDR3 DNA sequence: TGTGCCAGCGGGACGGATAATGAAAAACTGTTTTTT. The whole variable domain, filled in from reference TRBV2 and TRBJ1-4, reads EPEVTQTPSHQVTQMGQEVILRCVPISNHLYFYWYRQILGQKVEFLVSFYNNEISEKSEIFDDQFSVERPDGSNFTLKIRSTKLEDSAMYFCASGTDNEKLFFGSGTQLSVL.

The CDR3 sequence: CASIALLAGSETQYF. Written as DNA, the CDR3 is TGTGCCAGCATCGCCCTACTAGCGGGATCCGAGACCCAGTACTTC. This chain joins TRBV7-2 and TRBJ2-5; 10 nucleotides line up with TRBD2. The CDR3 sequence is 15 residues long. Per germline, CDR1 SGHTA and CDR2 FQGNSA. Unmatched junction bases numbered 10, after V lost 7 bases and J lost 5 bases.

The rearrangement uses TRBV3-1 (or the pseudogene TRBV3-2) and TRBJ1-3; a possible D gene is TRBD1 (5 bases). Deletions cut 3 bases from V and 3 bases from J, with 9 bases between. Germline V gene lookup returns CDR1 LGHDT and CDR2 YNNKEL (reference sequence). This CDR3 contains 14 residues. CDR3 in amino acids: CASSQGEFGNTIYF. The CDR3 nucleotides read TGTGCCAGCAGCCAGGGGGAATTTGGAAACACCATATATTTT.

This chain uses TRBV27 with TRBJ2-3; the D is unclear. The germline CDR1 and CDR2 sequences are MNHEY and SMNVEV (reference sequence). The CDR3 is 16 residues long. Trimming took 5 bases from V and 0 from J, leaving 15 bases between them. In nucleotides, the CDR3 is TGTGCCAGCAGTGCCCAAAGAAAGATTAGCACAGATACGCAGTATTTT. It is translated as CASSAQRKISTDTQYF.

This clone has just a few counts. The genes are TRBV5-4 and TRBJ2-7; D uncertain. Trimming removed 0 bases from V and 2 bases from J, with 9 bases in between. Germline lookup yields CDR1 SGHNT and CDR2 YYREEE (reference sequence). There are 14 residues in the CDR3. CDR3 protein: CASSLDFGPYEQYF. The CDR3 bases are TGTGCCAGCAGCTTGGATTTCGGACCCTACGAGCAGTACTTC.

V is TRBV5-6 and J is TRBJ2-5; 13 bases match TRBD2. With 2 bases clipped from V and 5 bases from J, the junction kept 12 bases outside the gene matches. The CDR3 has 18 residues. From germline, CDR1 is SGHDT and CDR2 YYEEEE. The CDR3 spells CASSFTYSLAGGAETQYF. The CDR3 DNA is TGTGCCAGCAGCTTCACCTACTCACTAGCGGGGGGGGCGGAGACCCAGTACTTC. Full variable domain (rest looked up from reference TRBV5-6 and TRBJ2-5): DAGVTQSPTHLIKTRGQQVTLRCSPKSGHDTVSWYQQALGQGPQFIFQYYEEEERQRGNFPDRFSGHQFPNYSSELNVNALLLGDSALYLCASSFTYSLAGGAETQYFGPGTRLLVL.

The chain combines TRBV10-2 with TRBJ2-7; weak D call: TRBD1 (6 bases). The V gene's germline CDR1 is WSHSY and CDR2 SAAADI. This CDR3 has 14 residues. Trimming cost V 3 bases and J 4 bases, with 13 bases left between them. CDR3 bases: TGCGCCAGCAGTGATCAGACTACAGGGTACGAGCAGTACTTC. This sequence encodes CASSDQTTGYEQYF.

The chain has TRBV30 and TRBJ1-1, with TRBD1 matching over 10 bases. Trimming took 8 bases from V and 8 from J; bases not matched to a gene: 5. This CDR3 has 11 amino acids. Looked up from germline, CDR1 is GTSNPN and CDR2 is SVGIG (reference sequence). The CDR3 nucleotides read TGTGCCGGATCGGACAGGGGGGAAGCTTTCTTT. Translated, it gives CAGSDRGEAFF. Complete variable domain (other parts from reference TRBV30 and TRBJ1-1): SQTIHQWPATLVQPVGSPLSLECTVEGTSNPNLYWYRQAAGRGLQLLFYSVGIGQISSEVPQNLSASRPQDRQFILSSKKLLLSDSGFYLCAGSDRGEAFFGQGTRLTVV.